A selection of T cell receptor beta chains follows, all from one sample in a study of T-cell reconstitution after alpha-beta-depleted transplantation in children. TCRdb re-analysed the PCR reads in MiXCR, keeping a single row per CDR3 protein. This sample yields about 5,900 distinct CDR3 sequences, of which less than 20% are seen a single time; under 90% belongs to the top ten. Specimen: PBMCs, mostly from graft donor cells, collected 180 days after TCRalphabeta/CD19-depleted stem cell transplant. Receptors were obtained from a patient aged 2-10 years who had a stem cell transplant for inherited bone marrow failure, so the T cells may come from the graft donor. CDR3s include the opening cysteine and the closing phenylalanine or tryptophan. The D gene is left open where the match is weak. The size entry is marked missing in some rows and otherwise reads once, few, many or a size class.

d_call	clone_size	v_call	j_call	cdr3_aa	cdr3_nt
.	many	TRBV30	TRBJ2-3	CAWNRGLSPFTDTQYF	TGTGCCTGGAACCGAGGACTGTCCCCTTTCACAGATACGCAGTATTTT
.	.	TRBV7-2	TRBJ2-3	CASSFGNTDTQYF	TGTGCCAGCAGCTTCGGGAACACAGATACGCAGTATTTT
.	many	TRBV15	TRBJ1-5	CATSTRKGSNQPQHF	TGTGCCACCAGCACCCGGAAGGGTAGCAATCAGCCCCAGCATTTT
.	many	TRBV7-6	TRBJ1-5	CASSLASRGQPQHF	TGTGCCAGCAGCTTAGCGTCCCGGGGTCAGCCCCAGCATTTT
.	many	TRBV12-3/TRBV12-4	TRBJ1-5	CASSPNDRRPNQPQHF	TGTGCCAGCAGCCCGAATGACAGACGCCCTAATCAGCCCCAGCATTTT
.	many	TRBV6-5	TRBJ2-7	CASRTYRGRGVEQYF	TGTGCCAGCAGAACCTACAGGGGGCGGGGGGTGGAGCAGTACTTC
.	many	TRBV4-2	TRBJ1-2	CASTGTFYGYTF	TGTGCCAGCACCGGGACCTTCTATGGCTACACCTTC
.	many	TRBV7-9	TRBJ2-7	CASSLGAYEQYF	TGTGCCAGCAGCTTAGGGGCTTACGAGCAGTACTTC
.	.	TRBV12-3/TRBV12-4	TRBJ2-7	CASSFLSSSYEQYF	TGTGCCAGCAGCTTCCTATCTAGCTCCTACGAGCAGTACTTC
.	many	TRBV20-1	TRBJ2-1	CSARDLRTPTHYNEQFF	TGCAGTGCTAGAGATCTCAGGACGCCGACCCACTACAATGAGCAGTTCTTC
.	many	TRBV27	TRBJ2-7	CASSYGTYEQYF	TGTGCCAGCAGTTACGGGACTTACGAGCAGTACTTC
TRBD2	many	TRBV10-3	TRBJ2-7	CAISRFTGTSGTPGDYEQYF	TGTGCCATCAGCAGATTTACCGGGACTAGCGGCACCCCAGGAGACTACGAGCAGTACTTC
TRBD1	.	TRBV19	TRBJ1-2	CASSLDREDYTF	TGTGCCAGTAGTTTGGACAGGGAAGACTACACCTTC
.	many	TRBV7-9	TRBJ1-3	CASSSYQGWRNTIYF	TGTGCCAGCTCCTCCTATCAGGGTTGGCGAAACACCATATATTTT
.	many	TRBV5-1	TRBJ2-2	CASSRDTNTGELFF	TGCGCCAGCAGCCGGGACACGAACACCGGGGAGCTGTTTTTT
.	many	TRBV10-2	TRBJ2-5	CASTPLGVKETQYF	TGCGCCAGCACCCCCTTAGGAGTAAAAGAGACCCAGTACTTC
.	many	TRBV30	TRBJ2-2	CAWSGTLNTGELFF	TGTGCCTGGAGTGGGACTTTGAACACCGGGGAGCTGTTTTTT
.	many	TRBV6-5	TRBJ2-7	CASSYRGSSYEQYF	TGTGCCAGCAGTTACAGGGGGTCGTCCTACGAGCAGTACTTC
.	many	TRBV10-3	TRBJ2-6	CAISPVGANVLTF	TGTGCCATCAGTCCAGTGGGGGCCAACGTCCTGACTTTC
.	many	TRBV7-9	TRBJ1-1	CAAGTPNTEAFF	TGTGCCGCGGGAACTCCGAACACTGAAGCTTTCTTT
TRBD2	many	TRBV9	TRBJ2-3	CASSAGTSGYTDTQYF	TGTGCCAGCAGCGCCGGGACTAGCGGTTACACAGATACGCAGTATTTT
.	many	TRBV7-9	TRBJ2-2	CASSLAGEPGELFF	TGTGCCAGCAGCTTAGCGGGGGAGCCCGGGGAGCTGTTTTTT
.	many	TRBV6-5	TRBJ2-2	CASSYSDSLNTGELFF	TGTGCCAGCAGTTACTCGGACAGCCTGAACACCGGGGAGCTGTTTTTT
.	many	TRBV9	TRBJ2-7	CASSARERAYEQYF	TGTGCCAGCAGCGCCCGGGAGAGGGCGTACGAGCAGTACTTC
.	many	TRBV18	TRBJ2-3	CASSLGDGADTQYF	TGTGCCAGCTCTCTAGGGGACGGCGCAGATACGCAGTATTTT
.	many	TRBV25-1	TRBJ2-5	CASNRQGQETQYF	TGTGCCAGCAATCGCCAGGGCCAAGAGACCCAGTACTTC
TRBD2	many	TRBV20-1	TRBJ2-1	CSARIWGAGLAGVSNEQFF	TGCAGTGCTAGGATTTGGGGCGCAGGACTAGCGGGAGTATCCAATGAGCAGTTCTTC
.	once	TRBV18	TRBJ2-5	CASSPGLISARDTQYF	TGTGCCAGCTCACCCGGTTTAATTAGCGCGAGGGATACCCAGTACTTC
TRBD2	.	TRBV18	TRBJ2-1	CASSQTSGLGNEQFF	TGTGCCAGCTCACAGACTAGCGGGTTGGGCAATGAGCAGTTCTTC
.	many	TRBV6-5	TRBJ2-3	CASRDTQYF	TGTGCCAGCCGGGATACGCAGTATTTT